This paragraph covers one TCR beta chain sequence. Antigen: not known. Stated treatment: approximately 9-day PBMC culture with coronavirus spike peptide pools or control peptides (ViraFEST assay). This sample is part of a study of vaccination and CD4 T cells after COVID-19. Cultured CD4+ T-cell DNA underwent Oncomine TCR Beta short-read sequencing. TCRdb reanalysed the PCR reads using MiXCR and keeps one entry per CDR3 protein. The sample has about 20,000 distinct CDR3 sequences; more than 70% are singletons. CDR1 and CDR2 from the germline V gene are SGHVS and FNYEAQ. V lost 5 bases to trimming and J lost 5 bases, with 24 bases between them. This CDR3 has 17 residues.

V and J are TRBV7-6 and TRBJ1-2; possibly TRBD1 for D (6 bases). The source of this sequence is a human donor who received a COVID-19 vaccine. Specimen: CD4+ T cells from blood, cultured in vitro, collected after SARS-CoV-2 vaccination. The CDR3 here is CASSPGVAWGGGYGYTF. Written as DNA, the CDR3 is TGTGCCAGCAGCCCCGGGGTCGCGTGGGGAGGGGGGTATGGCTACACCTTC. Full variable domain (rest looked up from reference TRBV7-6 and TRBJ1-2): GAGVSQSPRYKVTKRGQDVALRCDPISGHVSLYWYRQALGQGPEFLTYFNYEAQQDKSGLPNDRFSAERPEGSISTLTIQRTEQRDSAMYRCASSPGVAWGGGYGYTFGSGTRLTVV.